A selection of T cell receptor beta chains follows, all from one sample in a study of identical twins. TCRdb reprocessed the 5' RACE reads with MiXCR, giving one entry per CDR3 protein. The sample includes fewer than 900,000 distinct CDR3 sequences, around 21% seen only once; the top ten take 4% to 5.5%. These same data were also listed under a study on T cells expressing NK-cell markers.

Sequencing was performed on PBMCs. The receptor set was obtained from a woman aged 18-29 years in good health. The CDR3 runs from the conserved cysteine through the conserved F or W. The D gene is left open where the match is weak. Clone size appears in some rows only: once, few, many, or a class for an expanded clone.

>-|TRBV12-3/TRBV12-4|15|TRBJ1-2|-
TGTGCCAGCAGGAAACAGGGAAGGGGTAACTATGGCTACACCTTC
CASRKQGRGNYGYTF
>few|TRBV6-1|14|TRBJ1-1|TRBD1
TGTGCCAGCAGCACGGTAGGGGGCCGCACTGAAGCTTTCTTT
CASSTVGGRTEAFF
>-|TRBV2|12|TRBJ2-1|-
TGTGCCAGCGGTCGGCGAGACAATGAGCAGTTCTTC
CASGRRDNEQFF
>few|TRBV5-1|16|TRBJ2-3|-
TGCGCCAGCAGCTTAGCTAGCACGGGACACACAGATACGCAGTATTTT
CASSLASTGHTDTQYF
>-|TRBV6-1|15|TRBJ1-4|-
TGTGCCAGCAGGTCAGGGGCCCAAGGGAATGAAAAACTGTTTTTT
CASRSGAQGNEKLFF
>-|TRBV6-2/TRBV6-3|14|TRBJ2-7|TRBD1
TGTGCCAGCAGTTACATCCGGGACAGTGGCGAGCAGTACTTC
CASSYIRDSGEQYF
>-|TRBV6-1|18|TRBJ1-6|TRBD1
TGTGCCAGCAGCCGACGTACTAACCCGGGACAGGGGAATTCACCCCTCCACTTT
CASSRRTNPGQGNSPLHF
>few|TRBV10-3|14|TRBJ2-2|-
TGTGCCATCAGTGAGACGACTAAAACCGGGGAGCTGTTTTTT
CAISETTKTGELFF
>few|TRBV29-1|13|TRBJ2-3|-
TGCAGCGGCCTGCTTACGATGGCGTATACGCAGTATTTT
CSGLLTMAYTQYF
>-|TRBV12-3/TRBV12-4|14|TRBJ2-1|-
TGTGCCAGCATCCCTGGAGATACGTACAATGAGCAGTTCTTC
CASIPGDTYNEQFF
>-|TRBV5-1|13|TRBJ1-2|-
TGCGCCAGCAGCTTAGGGCAGGGGCGAGGCTACACCTTC
CASSLGQGRGYTF
>-|TRBV6-4|17|TRBJ2-3|TRBD2
TGTGCCAGCAGTGAGAGAAACCGGGACTACAGCACAGATACGCAGTATTTT
CASSERNRDYSTDTQYF
>few|TRBV7-8|13|TRBJ1-1|-
TGTGCCAGCAGCTTCCGGCCACCGACTGAAGCTTTCTTT
CASSFRPPTEAFF
>few|TRBV20-1|17|TRBJ2-7|TRBD2
TGCAGTGCTAGGCGGACTAGCGGTTGGGATCTAGCCTACGAGCAGTACTTC
CSARRTSGWDLAYEQYF
>few|TRBV29-1|15|TRBJ1-4|-
TGCAGCGTGACCCAGGGTCTGGGAACTAATGAAAAACTGTTTTTT
CSVTQGLGTNEKLFF
>-|TRBV12-3/TRBV12-4|15|TRBJ2-1|TRBD1
TGTGCCAGCAGTTCCTGGGACAGTGCCTACAATGAGCAGTTCTTC
CASSSWDSAYNEQFF
>-|TRBV10-3|14|TRBJ2-5|TRBD2
TGTGCCATCAGTAAACTAGCGGGGGAGGAGACCCAGTACTTC
CAISKLAGEETQYF
>-|TRBV7-2|15|TRBJ2-7|TRBD1
TGTGCCAGCAGCTTAGGCCCGGGACAGAGATACGAGCAGTACTTC
CASSLGPGQRYEQYF
>-|TRBV7-3|16|TRBJ2-1|TRBD2
TGTGCCAGCAGCCCAGTCGGCGGGGGGACCTACAATGAGCAGTTCTTC
CASSPVGGGTYNEQFF
>-|TRBV5-1|14|TRBJ2-4|-
TGCGCCAGCAGCTTCGGGCGGGGTCAAAACATTCAGTACTTC
CASSFGRGQNIQYF
>many|TRBV29-1|12|TRBJ1-2|TRBD1
TGCAGCGTCCTACGGACAGGGTGGGGCTACACCTTC
CSVLRTGWGYTF
>few|TRBV6-1|13|TRBJ2-1|TRBD1
TGTGCCAGCAGCCAGACAGGGCGCAATGAGCAGTTCTTC
CASSQTGRNEQFF
>-|TRBV6-1|13|TRBJ2-7|-
TGTGCCAGCAGTCAGGAAGTACACGACGAGCAGTACTTC
CASSQEVHDEQYF
>many|TRBV7-2|16|TRBJ1-2|-
TGTGCCAGCAGCTTAGAGGCACACAGAGTCGGCTATGGCTACACCTTC
CASSLEAHRVGYGYTF
>-|TRBV7-2|15|TRBJ1-1|TRBD1
TGTGCCAGCAGCTTAGGGACAGGGGGTCAGTTGGTCGCTTTCTTT
CASSLGTGGQLVAFF
>few|TRBV5-1|14|TRBJ2-5|-
TGCGCCAGCAGCCCAGACGCCGGCAGCCGGACCCAGTACTTC
CASSPDAGSRTQYF
>few|TRBV10-2|15|TRBJ2-5|TRBD2
TGCGCCAGCAGTGATTGGGCGGGGGGCCAAGAGACCCAGTACTTC
CASSDWAGGQETQYF
>-|TRBV7-7|15|TRBJ2-3|TRBD2
TGTGCCAGCAGCTTAACAGCGGGAGGGGCAGATACGCAGTATTTT
CASSLTAGGADTQYF
>-|TRBV6-2/TRBV6-3|16|TRBJ2-7|-
TGTGCCAGCAGTTCATTCCAGACTCGGAGCTCCTACGAGCAGTACTTC
CASSSFQTRSSYEQYF
>-|TRBV5-1|13|TRBJ2-5|-
TGCGCCAGCGCTGGGACACCCCAAGAGACCCAGTACTTC
CASAGTPQETQYF
>few|TRBV20-1|14|TRBJ1-4|-
TGCAGTGCGCCTCAGGGAGGCGGGGATGAAAAACTGTTTTTT
CSAPQGGGDEKLFF
>many|TRBV15|18|TRBJ2-1|-
TGTGCCACCAGCAGAGTTAAGGGCGGAACTCTCTCCTACAATGAGCAGTTCTTC
CATSRVKGGTLSYNEQFF
>-|TRBV6-1|13|TRBJ1-2|-
TGTGCCAGCAGCTCCCCGTGGCAATCTGGCTACACCTTC
CASSSPWQSGYTF
>-|TRBV7-2|15|TRBJ2-1|TRBD1
TGTGCCAGCAGCTCCGACAGGGTGTCCCGCAATGAGCAGTTCTTC
CASSSDRVSRNEQFF
>few|TRBV7-2|15|TRBJ2-5|TRBD2
TGTGCCAGCACCCCCATAGCGGGGGGGCGTGAGACCCAGTACTTC
CASTPIAGGRETQYF
>once|TRBV19|14|TRBJ2-3|-
TGTGCCAGTAGTATAAGACTGTTCACAGATACGCAGTATTTT
CASSIRLFTDTQYF
>-|TRBV12-3/TRBV12-4|17|TRBJ2-2|TRBD2
TGTGCCAGCAGTTTATTGGCGGGGGGGCGCGACACCGGGGAGCTGTTTTTT
CASSLLAGGRDTGELFF
>few|TRBV10-3|13|TRBJ2-5|-
TGTGCCATCAGTGAGGTCTCCTCAGAGACCCAGTACTTC
CAISEVSSETQYF
>few|TRBV11-3|17|TRBJ2-1|TRBD1
TGTGCCAGCGGCCCACCGAGCAGGGGGAGAAGTCCCCATGAGCAGTTCTTC
CASGPPSRGRSPHEQFF
>-|TRBV6-1|16|TRBJ1-1|TRBD1
TGTGCCAGCAGTGAAGGGGGGACAGTTCTGAACACTGAAGCTTTCTTT
CASSEGGTVLNTEAFF
>-|TRBV2|14|TRBJ2-1|TRBD1
TGTGCCAGCAGTGGGGGACAGGCTTTCAATGAGCAGTTCTTC
CASSGGQAFNEQFF
>-|TRBV7-8|15|TRBJ1-3|-
TGTGCCAGCAGCTTATTCTCCGACAATGGAAACACCATATATTTT
CASSLFSDNGNTIYF
>few|TRBV6-2/TRBV6-3|12|TRBJ1-2|-
TGTGCCAGCAGTCCGATACGTCATTCCACGTACTTC
CASSPIRHSTYF
>few|TRBV20-1|15|TRBJ1-5|-
TGCAGTGCTAGAGATCAAAAAGGGGACGTTCAGCCCCAGCATTTT
CSARDQKGDVQPQHF
>-|TRBV20-1|10|TRBJ2-1|-
TGCAGTGCTAGCTCTGAGGTCAGGTTCTTC
CSASSEVRFF
>-|TRBV20-1|16|TRBJ2-2|-
TGCAGTGCTAGAGCCGGGGTGGGAGGGGGCACCGGGGAGCTGTTTTTT
CSARAGVGGGTGELFF
>-|TRBV12-3/TRBV12-4|14|TRBJ2-1|-
TGTGCCAGCAGTTTGCTAGCAGCAAGCAATGAGCAGTTCTTC
CASSLLAASNEQFF
>few|TRBV30|13|TRBJ2-5|-
TGTGCCTGGAGTCGGCAGGAGCAAGAGACCCAGTACTTC
CAWSRQEQETQYF
>-|TRBV29-1|15|TRBJ2-5|-
TGCAGCGTTGAATTCGGGGCCCGGATCCAAGAGACCCAGTACTTC
CSVEFGARIQETQYF
>-|TRBV5-1|15|TRBJ2-7|-
TGCGCCAGCAGATATCAGGGACGGTGGGTCTACGAGCAGTACTTC
CASRYQGRWVYEQYF
>-|TRBV10-3|14|TRBJ1-2|-
TGTGCCATCAGTGAGGCGGGGGAGGACTATGGCTACACCTTC
CAISEAGEDYGYTF
>-|TRBV27|14|TRBJ1-1|-
TGTGCCAGCAGCTTCCGGACAAGGAACACTGAAGCTTTCTTT
CASSFRTRNTEAFF
>many|TRBV20-1|13|TRBJ2-7|TRBD1
TGCAGTGCGTGGACAGGGGGCAGGGACGAGCAGTACTTC
CSAWTGGRDEQYF
>-|TRBV20-1|12|TRBJ2-1|TRBD2
TGCAGTTCCCAGCGGGGTCCACGTAAGCAGTTCTTC
CSSQRGPRKQFF
>few|TRBV5-1|14|TRBJ2-2|-
TGCGCCAGCAGCTTCACTAGGACGGCCGGGGAGCTGTTTTTT
CASSFTRTAGELFF